This passage covers 9 T cell receptor beta chains from one sample sequenced in a study of cytotoxic CD8 clonotypes in ibrutinib-treated CLL (TCRdb year 2021). The library was generated by the immunoSEQ multiplex PCR assay. TCRdb's version of the immuneACCESS table is confined to in-frame rearrangements and falls short of the full clone set. An unresolved V gene accounts for under half of the shortfall where checked; the remainder is of unknown origin. The sample has about 45,000 clones on record, 60% to 70% of them singletons. 20% to 25% of the sample is in the top ten clones. What this sample's time point label stands for: roughly 2 years on ibrutinib. This sample comprised PBMCs, obtained after 24 months of ibrutinib treatment. These receptors were taken from a human donor with chronic lymphocytic leukemia.

In its sample, this clone was seen many times. The chain uses TRBV1 and TRBJ2-1; TRBD2 is taken as the D call from the table, unchecked against the DNA. TRBV1 is noted as a pseudogene. The CDR3 sequence is 14 residues long. The CDR3 DNA follows: TGCACCAGCAGCCATGGACTACCCGGGAATGAGCAGTTCTTC. Its translation is CTSSHGLPGNEQFF.

The chain couples TRBV27 to TRBJ1-5, with TRBD1 as a possible D gene (5 bases). V lost 6 bases and J 6 bases, leaving 9 bases between the germline ends. Germline V gene data show CDR1 as MNHEY and CDR2 as SMNVEV (reference sequence). There are 12 residues in the CDR3. The CDR3 sequence: CASRSGGQPQHF. In DNA form, the CDR3 reads TGTGCCAGCAGATCGGGGGGTCAGCCCCAGCATTTT.

The chain recombines TRBV5-4 with TRBJ1-2; D ambiguous. There are 13 residues in the CDR3. CDR1 is SGHNT, CDR2 YYREEE, per germline (reference sequence). The V end was cut by 0 bases, the J end by 3 bases, with 6 bases between. DNA for the CDR3: TGTGCCAGCAGCTTGGAGGAATACTATGGCTACACCTTC. This codes for CASSLEEYYGYTF.

The chain recombines TRBV19 with TRBJ2-2; TRBD1 is a possible D gene (6 bases). The V gene lost 5 bases and the J gene lost 6 bases, with 10 bases spanning the gap. The CDR3 is 13 residues long. Per the germline V gene, CDR1 is LNHDA and CDR2 is SQIVND (reference sequence). CDR3 sequence (DNA): TGTGCCAGTAGTCCCCAGGGGTCCGGGGAGCTGTTTTTT. Amino acids: CASSPQGSGELFF.

The chain has TRBV10-3 and TRBJ1-2, with 7 bases aligning to TRBD1. CDR3 length: 14 amino acids. V lost 6 bases to trimming and J lost 0 bases; unmatched junction nucleotides: 4. Germline V gene data show CDR1 as ENHRY and CDR2 as SYGVKD. CDR3 sequence: CAIRGQLANYGYTF. The DNA of the CDR3 is TGTGCCATCAGGGGACAGTTAGCTAACTATGGCTACACCTTC.

The V and J genes are TRBV13 and TRBJ1-1; possible D gene TRBD1, 6 bases. This CDR3 is built from 12 residues. Trimming took off 6 bases at V and 8 bases at J, with 13 bases between the two ends. Germline V lookup: CDR1 PRHDT, CDR2 FYEKMQ (reference sequence). The CDR3 loop is CASRFNREEAFF. The DNA of the CDR3 is TGTGCCAGCAGATTCAACAGGGAGGAAGCTTTCTTT.

The J gene is TRBJ1-5, the V gene TRBV2; D is perhaps TRBD1 (6 bases). The V gene lost 8 bases and the J gene lost 6 bases, with 20 bases spanning the gap. CDR3 length: 15 residues. Germline loops: CDR1 SNHLY, CDR2 FYNNEI. For the CDR3, the DNA is TGTGCCAGCTCCGGGGGGGGGCGAGGTCTTCAGCCCCAGCATTTT. As protein: CASSGGGRGLQPQHF.

This clone was detected only once. The chain combines TRBV7-3 with TRBJ2-5; D remains unclear. CDR3 length: 15 residues. Trimming cost V 5 bases and J 0 bases, with 13 bases left between them. Germline lookup yields CDR1 SGHTA and CDR2 FQGTGA. This CDR3 is CASSPGRQYQETQYF. The CDR3 DNA reads as TGTGCCAGCAGCCCAGGACGGCAGTACCAAGAGACCCAGTACTTC.

The chain couples TRBV5-1 to TRBJ2-1, with D unclear. This CDR3 is built from 15 residues. The ends were cut back, 2 bases at V and 2 bases at J, with 11 bases in the middle. The germline gives CDR1 SGHRS, CDR2 YFSETQ. The CDR3 region is CASSFWAGPYNEQFF. DNA for the CDR3: TGCGCCAGCAGCTTTTGGGCAGGTCCCTACAATGAGCAGTTCTTC.